The clone carrying this T cell receptor (beta chain) turned up a few times. Its antigen remains unidentified. This sample stems from a study of human T cells and chemical hapten exposure. The overall study: The patch tests put 0.01% DPC on the skin of the upper back and were read 6 days later. Study conclusions and caveats: More PT1 expanded TCRs went with higher patch test scores.

TCRdb used MiXCR to reprocess the RACE reads, holding one entry per CDR3 protein. The sample yields around 110,000 distinct CDR3 sequences, around 11% seen once. Regarding time point: patch test 3, about 24 weeks after DPC sensitization. As for treatment: therapeutic diphenylcyclopropenone sensitization with weekly scalp DPC. This clonotype originated in a woman in her 50s with alopecia areata. Some clones in this sample may be carry-over from other donors' samples. Sample: whole blood, taken in connection with sensitization to the hapten diphenylcyclopropenone (DPC).

The CDR3 is CASSQDSGTFYEQYF. CDR3 DNA: TGCGCCAGCAGCCAAGACTCAGGGACGTTCTACGAGCAGTACTTC. The chain couples TRBV4-1 to TRBJ2-7; D tentatively fits TRBD1 or TRBD2 (5 bases each). Germline values: CDR1 MGHRA, CDR2 YSYEKL. CDR3 size: 15 residues. Trimming stripped 0 bases from V and 3 bases from J, with 12 bases between.